This T cell receptor beta chain emerged from a study of blood T cells in healthy people across ages (dated by TCRdb to the mid-2010s). In the study overall: Template switching captured roughly one uniquely barcoded TCR beta cDNA molecule per two T cells in model experiments. Using deep sequencing normalized with unique cDNA molecular identifiers, the study measured how TCR beta repertoire diversity changes with age. The donors were divided into four age groups: young (average approximately 15 years), middle-aged (approximately 42), aged (roughly 66) and long-lived (roughly 82). Donors of different ages were randomly distributed across sequencing lanes to avoid experimental bias. The study analyzed two additional independent replicas of 1 million unique cDNA reads from the same blood draw for two donors, one aged 18 to 30 and one aged 80 or older.

What the study reported, not specific to this receptor: Because donor CMV infection status was unknown, age-related changes in expanded clonotypes were potentially confounded. There was a strong correlation between observed TCR beta diversity and the percentage of naive T cells measured by flow cytometry. Observed TCR beta diversity per million T cells fell roughly linearly with age, and a significant reduction was already apparent by age around 40. Estimates of total diversity from one million sequenced T cells were regarded as lower bounds and underestimates. Bulk unsorted PBMC profiling prevented conclusive comparison of naive and antigen-experienced compartments. Compared with the aged group, the long-lived group had more naive CD4+ T cells, fewer expanded clones and increased TCR diversity, suggesting age selection.

The donors were roughly 38 Caucasian individuals from Russia, aged roughly 6 to 100 years, who were systemically healthy. About 10 milliliters of peripheral blood were collected from each donor into EDTA-treated Vacutainer tubes. Ficoll-Paque density-gradient centrifugation was used to isolate PBMCs, with at least 6 million obtained per sample. Total RNA was extracted from PBMCs with Trizol reagent, with at least 5.5 micrograms obtained per sample. For every donor, flow cytometry on a PBMC aliquot measured the percentage of naive CD45RAhigh/CD27high T cells. The CDR3 numbers 12 residues from cysteine through phenylalanine. The read is trimmed to its CDR3 DNA, 36 bases read in frame from base 1. CDR1 and CDR2, looked up from the germline V gene (reference sequence), are DFQATT and SNEGSKA. Ends trimmed: V by 6 bases, J by 1 base; bases unmatched to a gene: 1. Concerning this clonotype itself: Its antigen remains undetermined. There are no base qualities to consult, and no much larger clone falls within one base.

Libraries were made using 5' RACE. Sequenced using an Illumina HiSeq 2500. The second PCR ran for about 6 to 12 cycles and used a J-beta primer mix along with a sample-barcoded 5' primer. Each TCR beta cDNA molecule received a unique molecular identifier from a template-switch 5' adaptor carrying 12 random nucleotides. Each sample yielded at least 3 million CDR3-containing paired-end reads. All of the RNA was converted into first-strand cDNA using the Mint cDNA synthesis kit, with a TRBC-specific oligonucleotide serving as the primer. Following uracil-DNA glycosylase treatment, a first 18-cycle PCR with universal primers M1SS and BC2_uni_R was performed on all cDNA. Processing in the source paper ran as follows. For normalization, 1 million high-quality reads were randomly selected from each sample, with every read carrying a distinct molecular identifier. Instead of being binned into consensus sequences, reads that shared molecular identifiers were thrown out. MiTCR, run with a Q25 quality threshold and the strictest error-elimination algorithm, handled CDR3 identification, clonotype clustering and error correction. A nonparametric unseen species model with Euler transformation was used to estimate a lower bound on total TCR beta diversity. TCRdb reran the public reads through fastp at Q25 and MiXCR, keeping productive beta chains. Every CDR3 protein is listed once, alongside the most common genes and DNA of its rows. The V and J calls and clone size come from TCRdb's table, not from the authors' own analysis. The sample records hundreds of thousands of distinct CDR3 sequences, around 49% of which are singletons. The top ten clones comprise 30% to 35% of the sample.

The receptor chain draws on TRBV20-1 and TRBJ2-3; the central 7 bases match TRBD2. This clonotype was sampled from a woman aged 55-75 years in good health. Material for sequencing was blood. The CDR3 sequence is CSAGLGTDTQYF. The sequenced DNA is TGCAGTGCCGGACTAGGCACAGATACGCAGTATTTT.